The 24 T cell receptor beta chains below come from one sample, sequenced in a study of blood T cell repertoires in COVID-19. Repertoires were generated with immunoSEQ multiplex PCR, while TCRdb's copy carries only in-frame clones and drops some. The data contain roughly 260,000 clones, roughly 86% of them seen just once; the ten biggest clones take up about 10%. Sequenced input: peripheral blood. Every receptor here comes from a woman between 25 and 40 years old with COVID-19, enrolled during active disease.

This chain uses TRBV5-1 with TRBJ2-7; D remains ambiguous. With 4 bases removed from V and 0 bases from J, the gap between germline ends came to 8 bases. The CDR3 spans 13 residues. Germline assignment: CDR1 SGHRS and CDR2 YFSETQ. The CDR3 region has the DNA TGCGCCAGCAGCGGCCACCTCTCCTACGAGCAGTACTTC. This encodes CASSGHLSYEQYF.

In this sample, this clone turned up a few times. V and J are TRBV3-1 (or the pseudogene TRBV3-2) and TRBJ2-4; the match to TRBD2 covers 14 bases. Germline V lookup: CDR1 LGHDT, CDR2 YNNKEL (reference sequence). The CDR3 covers 17 residues. V lost 2 bases to trimming and J lost 11 bases; unmatched junction nucleotides: 11. CDR3: CASSQRSGTSGSPLQYF. The CDR3 DNA reads TGTGCCAGCAGCCAACGAAGCGGGACTAGCGGGAGCCCCCTTCAGTACTTC.

The J gene is TRBJ1-2, the V gene TRBV6-1; TRBD1 matches 8 bases. CDR3 length: 16 residues. V shed 0 bases and J 8 bases; nucleotides not matched to a gene: 11. Germline V lookup: CDR1 MNHNS, CDR2 SASEGT. CDR3 in amino acids: CASSEAFGTGGEGYTF. The CDR3 DNA follows: TGTGCCAGCAGTGAAGCGTTCGGCACAGGGGGGGAAGGCTACACCTTC.

The V gene is TRBV13, the J gene TRBJ2-7, with TRBD2 identical over 7 bases. V dropped 1 base and J dropped 5; count of bases not matched to a gene: 17. Germline CDR1 PRHDT, CDR2 FYEKMQ (reference sequence). The CDR3 is made up of 18 amino acids. DNA of the CDR3: TGTGCCAGCAGCTTAGATACATATGGGACTACCAGTCTGAACGAGCAGTACTTC. As protein: CASSLDTYGTTSLNEQYF.

The chain carries TRBV7-9 and TRBJ1-2; possibly TRBD1 for D (6 bases). This CDR3 contains 15 residues. Trimming left V 3 bases short and J 2 bases short, with 13 bases between. Germline-derived CDR1 and CDR2 are SEHNR and FQNEAQ (reference sequence). CDR3 sequence: CASSFVTTGNYGYTF. The CDR3 DNA reads TGTGCCAGCAGCTTCGTCACTACAGGGAACTATGGCTACACCTTC.

About this clone: The junction departs from germline at one end; a sequencing error may be responsible. The chain recombines TRBV7-7 with TRBJ2-5, with 15 bases aligning to TRBD2. Germline V gene lookup returns CDR1 SSHAT and CDR2 FNYEAQ (reference sequence). The CDR3 extends over 15 amino acids. CDR3 bases: TGTGCTAGCAGCCAGGGACTAGCGGGAGGAGAGACCCAGTACTTC. Protein product: CASSQGLAGGETQYF.

The chain joins TRBV5-1 to TRBJ2-1; 11 nucleotides match TRBD2. J lost 6 bases, V lost 3 bases, and 2 bases had no gene match. The CDR3 extends over 14 amino acids. Germline CDR1 SGHRS, CDR2 YFSETQ. The CDR3 DNA follows: TGCGCCAGCAGCTCTAGCGGGAGGTTCAATGAGCAGTTCTTC. Its translation: CASSSSGRFNEQFF.

This chain uses TRBV6-5 with TRBJ2-3, with D maybe TRBD1 (5 bases). Germline V gene sequence: CDR1 MNHEY, CDR2 SVGAGI. Trimming took 8 bases from V and 4 from J, leaving 16 bases between them. There are 14 residues in the CDR3. The CDR3 nucleotides are TGTGCCAGCGCCTACAGGTACCGGTCAGATACGCAGTATTTT. Residues: CASAYRYRSDTQYF.

The chain employs TRBV5-1 and TRBJ2-7; D gene ambiguous. The CDR3 runs 14 residues. Trimming stripped 2 bases from V and 3 bases from J, with 12 bases between. CDR1 is SGHRS and CDR2 is YFSETQ in the germline V gene. The CDR3 DNA is TGCGCCAGCAGCTTACAGAGCCGAAACTACGAGCAGTACTTC. This gives the protein CASSLQSRNYEQYF.

The V gene is TRBV19, the J gene TRBJ2-7; D may be TRBD2 (6 bases). The CDR3 is made up of 13 amino acids. From germline, CDR1 is LNHDA and CDR2 SQIVND (reference sequence). Trimming stripped 5 bases from V and 1 base from J, with 9 bases between. The CDR3 loop is CASSVGTSYEQYF. DNA of the CDR3: TGTGCCAGTAGTGTAGGGACTTCCTACGAGCAGTACTTC.

The chain combines TRBV28 with TRBJ2-1; 12 bases map to TRBD2. From germline, CDR1 is MDHEN and CDR2 SYDVKM. Trimming removed 4 bases from V and 1 base from J; junction bases left unmatched: 2. The CDR3 has 16 amino acids. The CDR3 protein is CASSSLAGGSYNEQFF. The CDR3 coding sequence is TGTGCCAGCAGTTCTCTAGCGGGAGGGTCCTACAATGAGCAGTTCTTC.

The V call is TRBV7-8, the J call TRBJ2-2, with 9 bases aligning to TRBD1. Germline V CDR1 and CDR2: SGHVS, FQNEAQ. Losses at the gene ends were 5 bases for V and 1 base for J; bases not matched to a gene: 5. This CDR3 spans 16 amino acids. CDR3 coding DNA: TGTGCCAGCAGCGCCCGGGACAGGGTGAACACCGGGGAGCTGTTTTTT. Protein product: CASSARDRVNTGELFF.

The chain has TRBV19 and TRBJ2-7, with D tentatively TRBD2 (5 bases). The germline V gene has CDR1 LNHDA and CDR2 SQIVND (reference sequence). The CDR3 consists of 17 residues. Trimming removed 3 bases at V and 1 base at J, with 19 bases between. In DNA, the CDR3 is TGTGCCAGTAGTATCGATCCCGGGGTAGCGTCTTCCTACGAGCAGTACTTC. Encoded protein: CASSIDPGVASSYEQYF.

Written as DNA, the CDR3 is TGTGCCAGCAGCTTAGCGGGGACAGGTGGGACACCCCTCCACTTT. Its protein product is CASSLAGTGGTPLHF. The chain recombines TRBV7-8 with TRBJ1-6; 8 nucleotides line up with TRBD1. The CDR3 is made up of 15 amino acids. The V gene end was trimmed by 0 bases and the J gene end by 11 bases; junction bases not matched to a gene: 6. Germline CDR1 is SGHVS and CDR2 is FQNEAQ.

The sample holds one count of this clone. This chain connects TRBV30 to TRBJ1-6; no clear D. CDR3 length: 12 residues. Per the germline V gene, CDR1 is GTSNPN and CDR2 is SVGIG (reference sequence). The V end was cut by 3 bases, the J end by 10 bases, with 10 bases between. The CDR3 DNA sequence: TGTGCCTGGAGCAAAATTGAGTCACCCCTCCACTTT. Its translation is CAWSKIESPLHF.

The V call is TRBV6-5, the J call TRBJ2-7; TRBD1 agrees at 10 bases. Germline V lookup: CDR1 MNHEY, CDR2 SVGAGI. The CDR3 spans 16 residues. V lost 2 bases to trimming and J lost 6 bases; unmatched junction nucleotides: 10. The CDR3 bases are TGTGCCAGCAGTTACGGGTACCCGGGACAGGGGCTCGAGCAGTACTTC. It is translated as CASSYGYPGQGLEQYF.

The chain couples TRBV18 to TRBJ2-1; 13 bases agree with TRBD2. V shed 6 bases, J shed 0 bases, and the junction held 5 bases outside the gene matches. This CDR3 is 17 amino acids long. From germline, CDR1 is KGHSH and CDR2 LQKENI. The CDR3 reads CASSTGLAGNSYNEQFF. The DNA for the CDR3 is TGTGCCAGCTCCACGGGACTAGCGGGAAACTCCTACAATGAGCAGTTCTTC.

The V and J genes are TRBV4-1 and TRBJ2-3, with unresolved D. CDR1 and CDR2 from the germline V gene are MGHRA and YSYEKL. Trimming took off 0 bases at V and 5 bases at J, with 6 bases between the two ends. This CDR3 has 13 amino acids. The CDR3, as DNA: TGCGCCAGCAGCCAAGACAGACAAGATACGCAGTATTTT. It encodes CASSQDRQDTQYF.

The chain employs TRBV5-1 and TRBJ2-7, with D uncertain. The CDR3 has 14 residues. The V end lost 0 bases, the J end lost 9 bases, and 16 bases lay between the germline ends. Germline loops: CDR1 SGHRS, CDR2 YFSETQ. The CDR3 spells CASSLDAAIRGQYF. The CDR3 nucleotides are TGCGCCAGCAGCTTGGACGCAGCGATTAGAGGGCAGTACTTC.

The V call is TRBV23-1, the J call TRBJ2-2; a possible D gene is TRBD1 (6 bases). TRBV23-1 is an ORF, with its function uncertain. The CDR3 covers 17 residues. V lost 0 bases to trimming and J lost 1 base, with 12 bases between them. This CDR3 is CASSQSGHSGNTGELFF. The CDR3 DNA sequence: TGCGCCAGCAGTCAATCGGGACACTCAGGGAACACCGGGGAGCTGTTTTTT.

The gene calls are TRBV27 and TRBJ2-7, with 7 bases identical to TRBD2. CDR3 length: 13 amino acids. Germline V gives CDR1 MNHEY, CDR2 SMNVEV (reference sequence). J lost 5 bases, V lost 3 bases, and 4 bases had no gene match. The DNA of the CDR3 is TGTGCCAGCAGTTTCGGACTAGGTAACGAGCAGTACTTC. Protein product: CASSFGLGNEQYF.

This sequence joins TRBV28 and TRBJ1-3; 8 bases fit TRBD1. The CDR3 contains 16 residues. V lost 6 bases, J lost 5 bases, and 12 bases stayed unmatched. CDR1 and CDR2 (germline): MDHEN, SYDVKM. This chain's CDR3 is CASRVVGRGRRNTIYF. The CDR3 bases are TGTGCCAGCAGGGTTGTGGGCAGGGGGCGAAGAAACACCATATATTTT.

This clone was counted a few times. V gene TRBV19 combines with J gene TRBJ1-5; no clear D gene. Germline values: CDR1 LNHDA, CDR2 SQIVND (reference sequence). The CDR3 has 13 amino acids. V was clipped by 7 bases and J by 13 bases, with 20 bases between them. The CDR3 DNA reads as TGTGCCAGTATGGATACCCCCGGGATCCTACAGCATTTT. This translates into CASMDTPGILQHF. The whole variable domain, remainder taken from reference TRBV19 and TRBJ1-5, is DGGITQSPKYLFRKEGQNVTLSCEQNLNHDAMYWYRQDPGQGLRLIYYSQIVNDFQKGDIAEGYSVSREKKESFPLTVTSAQKNPTAFYLCASMDTPGILQHFGDGTRLSIL.

The rearrangement links TRBV6-2 or TRBV6-3 to TRBJ2-7, with D possibly being TRBD2 (5 bases). V was trimmed by 6 bases and J by 3 bases, leaving 15 bases between them. The CDR3 runs to 14 residues. In germline, CDR1 is MNHEY, CDR2 SVGEGT. Written as DNA, the CDR3 is TGTGCCAGCAGCAAACCCGGGATCTACTACGAGCAGTACTTC. Encoded protein: CASSKPGIYYEQYF.